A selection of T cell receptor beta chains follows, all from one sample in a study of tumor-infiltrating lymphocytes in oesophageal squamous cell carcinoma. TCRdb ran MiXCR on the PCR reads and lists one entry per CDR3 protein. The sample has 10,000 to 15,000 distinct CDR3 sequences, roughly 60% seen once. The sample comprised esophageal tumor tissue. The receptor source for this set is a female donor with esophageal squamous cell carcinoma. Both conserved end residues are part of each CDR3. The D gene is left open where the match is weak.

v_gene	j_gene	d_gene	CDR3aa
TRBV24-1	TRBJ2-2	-	CATSVLNTGELFF
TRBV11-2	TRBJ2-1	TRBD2	CASSSVGLAEAGSYNEQFF
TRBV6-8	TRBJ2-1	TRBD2	CASSAQASGSYNEQFF
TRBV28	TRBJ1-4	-	CASTSRDTQFF
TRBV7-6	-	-	CVSSMMSSGGEQFF
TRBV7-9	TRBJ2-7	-	CASSPGDSPLHF
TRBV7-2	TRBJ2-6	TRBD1	CASSFPRGGQDRSGANVLTF
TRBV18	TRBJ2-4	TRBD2	CASSPPGGGKNIQYF
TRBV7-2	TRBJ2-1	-	CASSLVYRPGDNEQFF
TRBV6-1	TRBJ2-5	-	CASTPGPTQETQYF
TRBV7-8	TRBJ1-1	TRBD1	CASSLALRGRGAFF
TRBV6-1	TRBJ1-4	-	CASSELTGATNEKLFF
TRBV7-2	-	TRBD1	CASSPYRGTSYEQYF
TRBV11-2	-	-	CASSFGTGYEQYF
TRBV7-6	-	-	CASSLAGSEQFF
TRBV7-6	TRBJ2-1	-	CASSSWSSLGNEQFF
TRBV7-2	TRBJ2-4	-	CASSLGVRGQNEQYF
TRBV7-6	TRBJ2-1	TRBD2	CASSPSGSEGEQFF
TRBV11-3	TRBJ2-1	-	CASRGTSDEQFF
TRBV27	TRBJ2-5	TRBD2	CASRDLADYQETQYF
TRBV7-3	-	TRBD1	CASSIGQGTYEQYF
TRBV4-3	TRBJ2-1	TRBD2	CASSQDWASGSDEQFF
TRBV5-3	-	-	CASSLSLGAGYGYTF
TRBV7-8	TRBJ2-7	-	CASSPFSDTQYF
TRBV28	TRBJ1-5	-	CASSLAVGNQPQHF
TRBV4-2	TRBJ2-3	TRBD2	CASSRRLAGGQDTQYF
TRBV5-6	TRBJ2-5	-	CASSLAGREETQYF
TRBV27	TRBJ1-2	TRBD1	CASSLDRAGGYYGYTF
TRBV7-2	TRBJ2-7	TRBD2	CASSLSVGGTYEQYF
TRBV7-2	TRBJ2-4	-	CASSLAGSSQPVKNIQYF
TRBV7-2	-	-	CASNTGLKRYEQYF